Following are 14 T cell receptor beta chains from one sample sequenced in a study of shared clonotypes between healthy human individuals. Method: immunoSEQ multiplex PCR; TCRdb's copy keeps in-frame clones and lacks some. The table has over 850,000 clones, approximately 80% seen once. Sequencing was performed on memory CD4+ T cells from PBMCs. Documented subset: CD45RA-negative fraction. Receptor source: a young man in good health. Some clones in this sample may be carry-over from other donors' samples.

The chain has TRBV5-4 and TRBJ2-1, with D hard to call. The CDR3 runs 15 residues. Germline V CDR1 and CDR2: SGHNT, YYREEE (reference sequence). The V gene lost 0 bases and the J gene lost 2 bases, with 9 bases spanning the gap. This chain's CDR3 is CASSLAGRTYNEQFF. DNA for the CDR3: TGTGCCAGCAGCTTGGCGGGCAGGACCTACAATGAGCAGTTCTTC.

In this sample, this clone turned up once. CDR3 amino acids: CASSLDPAGLDNQPQHF. DNA for the CDR3: TGTGCCAGCAGCTTAGATCCGGCAGGGCTGGACAATCAGCCCCAGCATTTT. The chain recombines TRBV11-3 with TRBJ1-5, with D perhaps TRBD1 (5 bases). The CDR3 length is 17 residues. Trimming shortened V by 0 bases and J by 3 bases, and 15 bases separated the two germline ends. Germline lookup yields CDR1 SGHNT and CDR2 YENEEA. The complete variable domain, with remaining parts taken from reference TRBV11-3 and TRBJ1-5, reads EAGVVQSPRYKIIEKKQPVAFWCNPISGHNTLYWYLQNLGQGPELLIRYENEEAVDDSQLPKDRFSAERLKGVDSTLKIQPAELGDSAVYLCASSLDPAGLDNQPQHFGDGTRLSIL.

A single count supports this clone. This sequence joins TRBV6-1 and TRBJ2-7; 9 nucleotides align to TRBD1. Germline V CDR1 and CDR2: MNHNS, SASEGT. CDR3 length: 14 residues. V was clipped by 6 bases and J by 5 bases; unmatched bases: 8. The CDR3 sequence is CASRWDRVNHEQYF. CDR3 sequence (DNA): TGTGCCAGCAGATGGGACAGGGTTAACCACGAGCAGTACTTC.

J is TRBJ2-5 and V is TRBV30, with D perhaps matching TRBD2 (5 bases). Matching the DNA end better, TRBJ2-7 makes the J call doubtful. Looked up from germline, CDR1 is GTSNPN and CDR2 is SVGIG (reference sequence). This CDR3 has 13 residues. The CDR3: CAWGPGSRYEQYF. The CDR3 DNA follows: TGTGCCTGGGGTCCGGGGAGTCGCTACGAGCAGTACTTC.

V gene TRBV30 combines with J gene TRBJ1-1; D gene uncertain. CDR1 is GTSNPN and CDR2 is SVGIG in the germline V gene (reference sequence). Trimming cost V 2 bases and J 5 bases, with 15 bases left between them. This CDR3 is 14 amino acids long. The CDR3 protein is CAWSRRRRKTEAFF. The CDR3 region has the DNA TGTGCCTGGAGTCGGCGGAGGCGCAAGACTGAAGCTTTCTTT.

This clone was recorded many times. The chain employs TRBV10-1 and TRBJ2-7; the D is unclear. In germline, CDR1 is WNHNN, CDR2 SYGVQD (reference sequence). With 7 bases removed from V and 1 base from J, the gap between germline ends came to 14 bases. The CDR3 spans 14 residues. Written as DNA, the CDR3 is TGCGCCAGCACCCCCTGGGCAATATCCTACGAGCAGTACTTC. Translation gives CASTPWAISYEQYF.

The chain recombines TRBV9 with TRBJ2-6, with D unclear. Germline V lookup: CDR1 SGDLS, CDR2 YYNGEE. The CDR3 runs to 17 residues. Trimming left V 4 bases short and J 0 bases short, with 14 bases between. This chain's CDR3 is CASSTSPTGSGANVLTF. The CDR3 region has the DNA TGTGCCAGCAGCACCAGTCCCACGGGCTCTGGGGCCAACGTCCTGACTTTC.

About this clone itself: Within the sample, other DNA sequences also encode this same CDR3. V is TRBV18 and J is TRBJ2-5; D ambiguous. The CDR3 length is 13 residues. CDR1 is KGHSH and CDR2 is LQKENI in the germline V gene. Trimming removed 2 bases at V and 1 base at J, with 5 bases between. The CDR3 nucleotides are TGTGCCAGCTCACCAGGGGTCCAAGAGACCCAGTACTTC. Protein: CASSPGVQETQYF.

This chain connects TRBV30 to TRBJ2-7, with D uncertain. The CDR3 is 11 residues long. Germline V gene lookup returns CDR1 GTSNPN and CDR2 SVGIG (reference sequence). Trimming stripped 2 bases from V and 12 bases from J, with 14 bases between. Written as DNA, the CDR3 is TGTGCCTGGAGTTTGCAATGGGATAGGTACTTC. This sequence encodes CAWSLQWDRYF.

Here the CDR3 reads CASSLAGRGQFF. CDR3 sequence (DNA): TGTGCCAGCAGCTTGGCCGGGCGGGGGCAGTTCTTC. The chain is built from TRBV5-6 and TRBJ2-1; tentatively, D is TRBD2 (6 bases). The CDR3 runs 12 residues. Germline V gene lookup returns CDR1 SGHDT and CDR2 YYEEEE. V dropped 0 bases and J dropped 12 bases, with 10 bases sitting between them.

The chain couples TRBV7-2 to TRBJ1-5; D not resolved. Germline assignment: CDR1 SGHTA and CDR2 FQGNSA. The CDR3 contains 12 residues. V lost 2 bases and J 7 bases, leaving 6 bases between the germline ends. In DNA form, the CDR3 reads TGTGCCAGCAGCTTACTCCTCCAGCCCCAGCATTTT. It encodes CASSLLLQPQHF.

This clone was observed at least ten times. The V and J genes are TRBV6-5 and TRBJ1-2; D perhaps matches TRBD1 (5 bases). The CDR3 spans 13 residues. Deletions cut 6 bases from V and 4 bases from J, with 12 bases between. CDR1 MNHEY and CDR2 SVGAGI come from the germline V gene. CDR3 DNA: TGTGCCAGCAGCCTCAGGGTAGGCTATGGCTACACCTTC. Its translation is CASSLRVGYGYTF.

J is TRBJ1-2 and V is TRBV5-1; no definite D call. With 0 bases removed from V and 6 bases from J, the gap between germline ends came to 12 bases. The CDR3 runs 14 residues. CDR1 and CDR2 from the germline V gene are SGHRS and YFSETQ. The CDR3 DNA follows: TGCGCCAGCAGCTTGGTTCCGACTTCAGATGGCTACACCTTC. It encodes CASSLVPTSDGYTF.

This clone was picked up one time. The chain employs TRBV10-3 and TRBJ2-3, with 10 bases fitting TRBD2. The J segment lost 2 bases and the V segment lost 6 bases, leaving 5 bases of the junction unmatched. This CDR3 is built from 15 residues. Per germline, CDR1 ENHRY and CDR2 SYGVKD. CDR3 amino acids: CAIRASGRFTDTQYF. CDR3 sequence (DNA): TGTGCCATCAGAGCTAGCGGGAGATTCACAGATACGCAGTATTTT.